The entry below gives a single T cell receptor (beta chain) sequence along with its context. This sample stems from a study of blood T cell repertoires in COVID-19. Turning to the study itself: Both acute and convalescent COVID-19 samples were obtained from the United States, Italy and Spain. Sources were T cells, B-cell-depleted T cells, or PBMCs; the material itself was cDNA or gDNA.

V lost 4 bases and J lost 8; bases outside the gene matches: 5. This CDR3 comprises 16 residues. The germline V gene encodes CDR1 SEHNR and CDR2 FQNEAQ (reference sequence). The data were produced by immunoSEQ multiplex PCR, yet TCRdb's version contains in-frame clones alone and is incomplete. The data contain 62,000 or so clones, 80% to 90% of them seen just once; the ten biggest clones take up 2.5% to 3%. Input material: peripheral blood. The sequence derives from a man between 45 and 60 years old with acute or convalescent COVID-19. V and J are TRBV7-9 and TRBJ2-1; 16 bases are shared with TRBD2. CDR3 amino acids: CASSSPGTSGRDEQFF. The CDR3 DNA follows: TGTGCCAGCAGCTCACCTGGGACTAGCGGGAGGGATGAGCAGTTCTTC.